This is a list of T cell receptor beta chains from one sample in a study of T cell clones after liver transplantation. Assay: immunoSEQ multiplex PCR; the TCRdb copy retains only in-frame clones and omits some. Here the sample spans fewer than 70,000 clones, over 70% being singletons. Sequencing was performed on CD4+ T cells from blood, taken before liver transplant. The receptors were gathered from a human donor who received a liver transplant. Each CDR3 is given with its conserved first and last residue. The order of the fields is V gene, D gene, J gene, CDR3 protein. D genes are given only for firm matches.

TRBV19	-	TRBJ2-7	CASSASLQGKGEQYF
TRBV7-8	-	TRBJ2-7	CASSLARLNDEQYF
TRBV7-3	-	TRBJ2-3	CASSLTISTDTQYF
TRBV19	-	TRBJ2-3	CASSRDGGGDTQYF
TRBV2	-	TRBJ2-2	CASRQGVLAPTGELFF
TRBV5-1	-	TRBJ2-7	CASSLTQGSSEQYF
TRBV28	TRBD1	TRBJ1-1	CASSQQGNLNTEAFF
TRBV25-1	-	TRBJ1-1	CASSDTASGTLRAFF
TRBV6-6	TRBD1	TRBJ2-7	CASSYGQGAQDEQYF
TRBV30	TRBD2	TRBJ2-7	CAWNSGGNYEQYF
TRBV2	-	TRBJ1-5	CASSETHYQPQHF
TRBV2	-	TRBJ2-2	CASSEDGGELFF
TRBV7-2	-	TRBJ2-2	CASSLWGQATGELFF
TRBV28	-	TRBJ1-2	CASSSRGDYGYTF
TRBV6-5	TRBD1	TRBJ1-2	CASSPGTGLGGYTF
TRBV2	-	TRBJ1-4	CASTFISGEKLFF
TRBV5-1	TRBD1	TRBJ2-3	CASSLVAAGGGTDTQYF
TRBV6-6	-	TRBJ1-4	CASRSPEEKLFF
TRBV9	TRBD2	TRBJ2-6	CASSETPAGGTGANVLTF
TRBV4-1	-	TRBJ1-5	CASSQERDYNQPQHF
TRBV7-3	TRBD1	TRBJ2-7	CASSRDRGYEQYF
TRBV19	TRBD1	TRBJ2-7	CASKPRPGGYEQYF
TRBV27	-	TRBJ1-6	CASSPRGGNSPLHF
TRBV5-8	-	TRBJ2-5	CASSLGDSEQETQYF
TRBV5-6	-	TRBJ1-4	CASSLKTLGNEKLFF
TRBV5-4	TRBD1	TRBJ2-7	CASWVQGAPEQYF
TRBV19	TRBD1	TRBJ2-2	CASIIGTGSNTGELFF